These T cell receptor beta chains were read from a single sample in a study of control samples from healthy donors and cancer patients. Profiling relied on immunoSEQ multiplex PCR, and the TCRdb table lists in-frame clones only, not all of them. The sample holds approximately 70,000 clones; over 75% are singletons and the top ten take under 30%. The sequenced material came from blood. These receptors were obtained from a man between 45 and 60 years old in good health. CDR3s include the opening cysteine and the closing phenylalanine or tryptophan. Fields, in order: V gene, J gene, D gene, clone size, CDR3 protein, CDR3 DNA. The D gene is left open where the match is weak. Rows may omit the clone size; those that give it use once, few, many or a size class.

>TRBV7-2|TRBJ1-2|NA|NA
CASSLAGTSNYGYTF
TGTGCCAGCAGCTTAGCGGGCACTTCTAACTATGGCTACACCTTC
>TRBV11-2|TRBJ1-1|NA|once
CASSPGLMNTEAFF
TGTGCCAGCAGTCCTGGCCTCATGAACACTGAAGCTTTCTTT
>TRBV10-1|TRBJ2-2|TRBD2|NA
CASSLAGNTGELFF
TGCGCCAGCAGTCTAGCGGGAAACACCGGGGAGCTGTTTTTT
>TRBV29-1|TRBJ2-1|TRBD2|NA
CSGGLAGGSYNEQFF
TGCAGCGGGGGACTAGCGGGAGGTTCCTACAATGAGCAGTTCTTC
>TRBV28|TRBJ1-4|NA|few
CATLTAGGKLFF
TGTGCCACCCTAACCGCCGGGGGGAAACTGTTTTTT
>TRBV13|TRBJ1-6|NA|NA
CASSLPGVNNSPLHF
TGTGCCAGCAGCTTACCAGGGGTAAACAATTCACCCCTCCACTTT
>TRBV27|TRBJ2-2|TRBD2|NA
CASSFALAGGGELFF
TGTGCCAGCAGTTTCGCACTAGCGGGCGGGGGGGAGCTGTTTTTT
>TRBV6-1|TRBJ1-1|NA|NA
CASSEHGQMNTEAFF
TGTGCCAGCAGTGAACACGGACAGATGAACACTGAAGCTTTCTTT
>TRBV2|TRBJ2-5|NA|NA
CASRGREGRVQTQYF
TGTGCCAGCAGGGGAAGAGAGGGGAGAGTCCAGACCCAGTACTTC
>TRBV21-1|TRBJ1-2|NA|few
CASSRRKGGPYGYTF
TGTGCCAGCAGCAGGAGGAAGGGGGGGCCCTATGGCTACACCTTC
>TRBV19|TRBJ1-4|NA|once
CASNQGRAEKLFF
TGTGCCAGTAACCAGGGTCGGGCTGAAAAACTGTTTTTT
>TRBV16|TRBJ1-1|NA|NA
CASSQLGEAFF
TGTGCCAGCAGCCAATTAGGTGAAGCTTTCTTT
>TRBV7-2|TRBJ2-3|TRBD2|NA
CASSSRTSGRRTDTQYF
TGTGCCAGCAGCTCTCGGACTAGCGGGAGGCGGACAGATACGCAGTATTTT
>TRBV5-1|TRBJ2-7|NA|once
CASSLQGNDFREQYF
TGCGCCAGCAGCTTGCAGGGAAACGACTTTCGCGAGCAGTACTTC
>TRBV6-1|TRBJ2-5|NA|NA
CASSEARQPQYF
TGTGCCAGCAGTGAAGCCCGACAGCCCCAGTACTTC
>TRBV6-2/TRBV6-3|TRBJ2-3|NA|NA
CASSYRDTDTQYF
TGTGCCAGCAGTTACCGGGACACAGATACGCAGTATTTT
>TRBV10-3|TRBJ1-2|NA|NA
CAISGRDPAPYGYTF
TGTGCCATCAGTGGACGGGACCCTGCGCCTTATGGCTACACCTTC
>TRBV7-8|TRBJ2-7|TRBD1|few
CASSFRGDRGTYEQYF
TGTGCCAGCAGCTTTCGAGGCGACAGGGGGACCTACGAGCAGTACTTC
>TRBV4-3|TRBJ2-6|NA|NA
CASSQEGGLLANVLTF
TGCGCCAGCAGCCAAGAGGGTGGGCTTTTGGCCAACGTCCTGACTTTC
>TRBV30|TRBJ1-6|NA|NA
CAWTPVQNSPLHF
TGTGCCTGGACACCGGTTCAGAATTCACCCCTCCACTTT
>TRBV6-1|TRBJ1-1|NA|NA
CASSEAIGSEAFF
TGTGCCAGCAGTGAAGCGATAGGGAGCGAAGCTTTCTTT
>TRBV28|TRBJ2-1|TRBD1|once
CASTLTGDNEQFF
TGTGCCAGCACCTTGACAGGGGACAATGAGCAGTTCTTC
>TRBV6-4|TRBJ1-6|NA|NA
CASSDSSRGNSPLHF
TGTGCCAGCAGTGACTCGTCAAGGGGTAATTCACCCCTCCACTTT
>TRBV7-9|TRBJ2-1|TRBD2|NA
CASSLDGSGGHNEQFF
TGTGCCAGCAGCTTAGATGGTAGCGGGGGGCACAATGAGCAGTTCTTC
>TRBV4-3|TRBJ2-3|TRBD2|NA
CASSPAGGADTQYF
TGCGCCAGCAGCCCAGCGGGAGGGGCAGATACGCAGTATTTT
>TRBV2|TRBJ2-2|TRBD1|NA
CASSRTGFHTGELFF
TGTGCCAGCAGCCGGACAGGGTTTCATACCGGGGAGCTGTTTTTT
>TRBV7-6|TRBJ2-3|NA|NA
CASSPIPGDTQYF
TGTGCCAGCAGCCCCATCCCTGGGGATACGCAGTATTTT
>TRBV11-3|TRBJ2-7|NA|NA
CASQGRAYEQYF
TGTGCCAGTCAGGGGAGGGCCTACGAGCAGTACTTC
>TRBV30|TRBJ1-1|NA|NA
CAWGTGKSEAFF
TGTGCCTGGGGAACAGGGAAATCTGAAGCTTTCTTT
>TRBV5-1|TRBJ2-7|TRBD1|NA
CASNRDRSHEQYF
TGCGCCAGCAACCGGGACAGGTCCCACGAGCAGTACTTC
>TRBV4-3|TRBJ2-1|NA|NA
CASSQDSGSEYVDEQFF
TGCGCCAGCAGCCAAGATAGCGGTAGTGAGTACGTCGATGAGCAGTTCTTC
>TRBV25-1|TRBJ2-1|NA|NA
CASSAQQGVPYNEQFF
TGTGCCAGCAGTGCCCAACAGGGAGTCCCCTACAATGAGCAGTTCTTC